This entry lists 8 T cell receptor beta chains sequenced from one sample in a study of blood T cells in healthy people across ages. Sample-barcoded 5' priming and a J-beta primer mix drove a second PCR of roughly 6 to 12 cycles. A single record per CDR3 protein comes from TCRdb applying MiXCR to the 5' RACE reads. The sample has 700,000 to 850,000 distinct CDR3 sequences, less than 70% seen once. Sequenced: blood. These receptors originate from a man older than 75 in good health.

In its sample, this clonotype was seen a few times. The chain has TRBV5-1 and TRBJ2-5, with a possible D match to TRBD1 (6 bases). The length of the CDR3 is 15 residues. Trimming stripped 5 bases from V and 3 bases from J, with 17 bases between. Germline CDR1 SGHRS, CDR2 YFSETQ. DNA of the CDR3: TGCGCCAGCAGTCCTACAGCCACAGGGAAAGAGACCCAGTACTTC. This sequence encodes CASSPTATGKETQYF.

The chain combines TRBV4-2 with TRBJ2-1; 9 positions agree with TRBD2. The V and J ends lost 0 bases and 7 bases, in that order; junction bases with no gene match: 10. Germline V gene lookup returns CDR1 LGHNA and CDR2 YNFKEQ. CDR3 size: 17 residues. The CDR3 DNA follows: TGTGCCAGCAGCCAAGAGGGGGCTAGCGGGACTCTGAATGAGCAGTTCTTC. Its translation is CASSQEGASGTLNEQFF.

The chain links TRBV12-3 or TRBV12-4 to TRBJ2-7; the match to TRBD2 covers 7 bases. The V segment lost 3 bases and the J segment 3 bases; nucleotides outside the gene matches: 14. This CDR3 spans 17 amino acids. CDR3 sequence reads: CASSFPASGTTVYEQYF. The CDR3, as DNA: TGTGCCAGCAGTTTCCCGGCCTCCGGGACTACCGTCTACGAGCAGTACTTC.

This clonotype was counted between two and nine times. The chain recombines TRBV12-3 or TRBV12-4 with TRBJ1-5; tentative D call: TRBD1 (5 bases). The CDR3 spans 14 residues. V was trimmed by 5 bases and J by 4 bases, leaving 12 bases between them. The CDR3 DNA follows: TGTGCCAGCAGTACCGTGGGGGAGAATCAGCCCCAGCATTTT. Protein: CASSTVGENQPQHF.

This clonotype has ten or more counts. Germline is not matched at one junction end, which may reflect a read error. CDR3 coding DNA: TGTGCCAGCAGTAACAGGGAGACACAGTACTTC. Residues: CASSNRETQYF. This chain connects TRBV12-3 or TRBV12-4 to TRBJ2-5; the D gene is possibly TRBD1 (6 bases). The CDR3 contains 11 residues.

The genes are TRBV10-3 and TRBJ2-5; D is ambiguous. With the DNA end fitting TRBJ2-7 better, the J assignment may be wrong. Germline values: CDR1 ENHRY, CDR2 SYGVKD. The CDR3 spans 12 residues. The CDR3 DNA reads as TGTGCCATCAGTGGTGGGTCGGTCGAGCAGTACTTC. Protein product: CAISGGSVEQYF.

The chain couples TRBV6-1 to TRBJ1-6; D gene unclear. Trimming shortened V by 7 bases and J by 0 bases, and 10 bases separated the two germline ends. Germline CDR1 is MNHNS and CDR2 is SASEGT. This CDR3 region has 15 residues. The DNA for the CDR3 is TGTGCCAGCAATACCGGAGGCTCCTATAATTCACCCCTCCACTTT. Protein product: CASNTGGSYNSPLHF.

The CDR3 sequence is CASRPQGASREQYF. Written as DNA, the CDR3 is TGCGCCAGCAGGCCCCAGGGGGCGTCGCGAGAGCAGTACTTC. The chain couples TRBV5-1 to TRBJ2-7; 8 nucleotides agree with TRBD1. CDR1 is SGHRS and CDR2 is YFSETQ in the germline V gene. With 5 bases clipped from V and 7 bases from J, the junction kept 11 bases outside the gene matches. This CDR3 region has 14 residues.